This T cell receptor (beta chain) was captured by sequencing in a study of human T cells and chemical hapten exposure. This clonotype has at least ten counts. The antigen remains undetermined. Germline V gene sequence: CDR1 DFQATT, CDR2 SNEGSKA (reference sequence). With 2 bases removed from V and 2 bases from J, the gap between germline ends came to 8 bases. The CDR3 loop spans 13 amino acids. Points from the study as a whole: Patch test score tracked positively with PT1 expanded TCR counts.

A single record per CDR3 protein comes from TCRdb applying MiXCR to the RACE reads. Seen here are some 39,000 distinct CDR3 sequences, 8% to 10% observed once, and the top ten hold 26%. This sample's time point: patch test 3, about 24 weeks after DPC sensitization. The treatment here: therapeutic diphenylcyclopropenone sensitization with weekly scalp DPC. Unfractionated whole blood yielded the extracted total RNA. Prior to application of each patch test, blood was drawn. Patients had alopecia, were aged 18 to 70, and were not pregnant. The TCR originated in a man in his fifties or sixties with alopecia areata. Some clones in this sample may be carry-over from other donors' samples. This chain uses TRBV20-1 with TRBJ2-3; weak D call: TRBD2 (6 bases). The source was whole blood, collected in connection with sensitization to the hapten diphenylcyclopropenone (DPC). CDR3: CSARSGVTDTQYF. The CDR3 DNA follows: TGCAGTGCTAGATCGGGGGTCACAGATACGCAGTATTTT.